These T cell receptor beta chains were read from a single sample in a study of early T cells in non-severe SARS-CoV-2 infection. Each CDR3 protein is one row after TCRdb ran MiXCR on the 5' RACE reads. The table shows approximately 70,000 distinct CDR3 sequences, with less than 15% occurring only once. The sequenced sample was whole blood. All receptors derive from an adult who was a healthcare worker with PCR-confirmed SARS-CoV-2 infection or an uninfected control (not recorded which). The CDR3 runs from the conserved cysteine through the conserved F or W.

>TRBV4-1
CASSQDLGDSPYEQYF
>TRBV5-1
CASTISGTGGAETQYF
>TRBV2
CASSENTPEQPQHF
>TRBV5-5
CASSLGTGAGVNQPQHF
>TRBV11-2
CASSYRDRGNDEQYF
>TRBV12-3/TRBV12-4
CASSFRTNSPLHF
>TRBV11-2
CASSLRVSGNTIYF
>TRBV20-1
CSARGPRETQYF
>TRBV6-1
CASSLSGATFNEQFF
>TRBV15
CATSRDFGANTEAFF
>TRBV11-2
CASSLVGLHEQYF
>TRBV2
CASSERGTTAKNIQYF
>TRBV27
CASSFQGVGNSPLHF
>TRBV2
CASSELQGTDTQYF
>TRBV11-3
CASSLDRSWAGAMNTEAFF
>TRBV9
CASSVGQGAYEQYF
>TRBV27
CASSLAGGEKLFF
>TRBV6-5
CASSYEGQRTSGRVYF
>TRBV29-1
CSVEGWPGTEAFF
>TRBV7-9
CASSGDRGPYEQYF
>TRBV9
CASSVAGGSNEQFF
>TRBV7-9
CASSLAAAGKETQYF
>TRBV7-2
CASSLPSGRAKPYNEQFF
>TRBV7-2
CASSLVQIETQYF
>TRBV7-9
CASKLGGGHYEQYF
>TRBV12-3/TRBV12-4
CASSSRQGTYNEQFF